The 27 T cell receptor beta chains in this list originate from one sample, sequenced in a study of blood T cell repertoires in COVID-19. This table comes from immunoSEQ multiplex PCR, and its TCRdb copy is limited to in-frame clones, with some not included. The sample comprises about 190,000 clones, around nine tenths of which are singletons, and around 0.5% rests with the top ten. Sequenced: peripheral blood. All receptors come from a man between 50 and 59 years old with acute or convalescent COVID-19.

This chain connects TRBV11-2 to TRBJ2-5; 7 bases are a match to TRBD1. The CDR3 is 18 amino acids. In germline, CDR1 is SGHAT, CDR2 FQNNGV. After removal of 1 base from V and 0 bases from J, the junction contained 11 bases not matched to a gene. CDR3: CASSLGFGDSSYQETQYF. Written as DNA, the CDR3 is TGTGCCAGCAGCTTAGGATTCGGGGACAGTTCGTACCAAGAGACCCAGTACTTC.

This chain uses TRBV15 with TRBJ1-2, with TRBD1 matching over 7 bases. The CDR3 has 16 residues. V lost 1 base to trimming and J lost 5 bases; unmatched junction nucleotides: 10. Germline CDR1 reads LNHNV; CDR2 reads YYDKDF (reference sequence). The CDR3 reads CATSRGTADREYGYTF. The CDR3 coding sequence is TGTGCCACCAGCAGAGGCACCGCCGACAGGGAATATGGCTACACCTTC.

This clone was counted between two and nine times. The genes are TRBV30 and TRBJ1-5; 7 nucleotides agree with TRBD1. The CDR3 is 14 residues long. Germline CDR1 GTSNPN, CDR2 SVGIG (reference sequence). With 1 base clipped from V and 5 bases from J, the junction kept 5 bases outside the gene matches. The CDR3 nucleotides read TGTGCCTGGAGTGAAGGGGGCTGGGATCAGCCCCAGCATTTT. It translates to CAWSEGGWDQPQHF.

This clone was counted a few times. The chain carries TRBV6-1 and TRBJ1-4; the D is unclear. This CDR3 is 14 amino acids long. Trimming removed 2 bases from V and 0 bases from J, with 4 bases in between. Per the germline V gene, CDR1 is MNHNS and CDR2 is SASEGT. CDR3: CASSEPATNEKLFF. DNA for the CDR3: TGTGCCAGCAGTGAACCTGCAACTAATGAAAAACTGTTTTTT.

The CDR3 sequence: CASSPSRELFF. In DNA form, the CDR3 reads TGTGCCAGCTCCCCCTCCCGGGAGCTGTTTTTT. The V call is TRBV18, the J call TRBJ2-2; D is unresolved. Trimming pared 6 bases from V and 9 bases from J, leaving 8 bases between. This CDR3 comprises 11 residues. The germline V gene has CDR1 KGHSH and CDR2 LQKENI.

The chain recombines TRBV16 with TRBJ1-5; D remains unclear. V was trimmed by 4 bases and J by 6 bases, leaving 13 bases between them. This CDR3 region has 14 residues. CDR1 and CDR2 from the germline V gene are KGHSY and FQNENV. The chain's CDR3 is CASSPNSISQPQHF. The CDR3 DNA is TGTGCCAGCAGCCCAAACAGTATCTCTCAGCCCCAGCATTTT.

The V call is TRBV11-2, the J call TRBJ1-1; D gene unclear. Trimming removed 1 base from V and 5 bases from J, with 14 bases in between. Germline V gives CDR1 SGHAT, CDR2 FQNNGV. The CDR3 has 15 amino acids. Here the CDR3 DNA reads TGTGCCAGCAGCTTAGTGGGCAACTTGGGTACTGAAGCTTTCTTT. This translates into CASSLVGNLGTEAFF. Full variable domain (rest looked up from reference TRBV11-2 and TRBJ1-1): EAGVAQSPRYKIIEKRQSVAFWCNPISGHATLYWYQQILGQGPKLLIQFQNNGVVDDSQLPKDRFSAERLKGVDSTLKIQPAKLEDSAVYLCASSLVGNLGTEAFFGQGTRLTVV.

The rearrangement links TRBV6-5 to TRBJ2-5; no firm D call. This CDR3 is 14 amino acids long. The V end was cut by 0 bases, the J end by 4 bases, with 9 bases between. The germline gives CDR1 MNHEY, CDR2 SVGAGI. CDR3 sequence: CASSYSSSVETQYF. CDR3 bases: TGTGCCAGCAGTTACTCGAGCAGCGTAGAGACCCAGTACTTC.

This sequence joins TRBV13 and TRBJ1-5; weak D call: TRBD1 (5 bases). Trimming pared 5 bases from V and 4 bases from J, leaving 12 bases between. CDR1 PRHDT and CDR2 FYEKMQ come from the germline V gene (reference sequence). The CDR3 is 14 amino acids. Here the CDR3 DNA reads TGTGCCAGCAGCCGCGGACCAGGGAATCAGCCCCAGCATTTT. This sequence encodes CASSRGPGNQPQHF.

As to this clone: The sample has other DNA sequences that encode this CDR3 too. The rearrangement links TRBV7-3 to TRBJ2-1, with 10 positions matching TRBD2. CDR1 SGHTA and CDR2 FQGTGA come from the germline V gene. V trimming: 5 bases; J trimming: 3 bases; junction bases outside the gene matches: 4. The CDR3 loop spans 15 amino acids. This CDR3 reads CASSPRTSGYNEQFF. The DNA of the CDR3 is TGTGCCAGCAGCCCGAGGACTAGCGGCTACAATGAGCAGTTCTTC.

The V and J genes are TRBV12-5 and TRBJ2-3, with D hard to call. Germline V gene lookup returns CDR1 LGHNT and CDR2 FRNRAP. The length of the CDR3 is 12 residues. V gave up 3 bases and J gave up 4 bases, with 5 bases separating them. The CDR3 reads CASGFGADTQYF. The CDR3, as DNA: TGTGCTAGTGGTTTCGGAGCAGATACGCAGTATTTT.

CDR3 sequence (DNA): TGCAGTGCTAGTTCGGGGACAAACACCGGGGAGCTGTTTTTT. It yields the protein CSASSGTNTGELFF. J is TRBJ2-2 and V is TRBV20-1, with D perhaps TRBD1 (6 bases). Looked up from germline, CDR1 is DFQATT and CDR2 is SNEGSKA (reference sequence). The CDR3 has 14 amino acids. The V and J ends lost 3 bases and 2 bases respectively, with 10 bases between them.

The chain uses TRBV6-5 and TRBJ2-1; a weak D match, TRBD1 (6 bases). The CDR3 is made up of 14 amino acids. V shed 4 bases and J shed 6 bases, with 13 bases lying between them. Germline V CDR1 and CDR2: MNHEY, SVGAGI. The CDR3 bases are TGTGCCAGCAGTTCCTACAGGGTAGCCAATGAGCAGTTCTTC. This gives the protein CASSSYRVANEQFF.

This sequence joins TRBV29-1 and TRBJ1-4; TRBD1 matches at 7 bases. This CDR3 contains 11 residues. Germline trimming cut 6 bases from V and 8 bases from J; bases unmatched to any gene: 3. Per the germline V gene, CDR1 is SQVTM and CDR2 is ANQGSEA. CDR3 coding DNA: TGCAGCGTAAACAGGGGCGAAAAACTGTTTTTT. This encodes CSVNRGEKLFF.

The V gene is TRBV28, the J gene TRBJ1-5, with D tentatively TRBD1 (6 bases). CDR3 length: 13 amino acids. CDR1 and CDR2 from the germline V gene are MDHEN and SYDVKM. Trimming shortened V by 3 bases and J by 7 bases, and 10 bases separated the two germline ends. CDR3 bases: TGTGCCAGCAGTTTGACAGGCCGGCAGCCCCAGCATTTT. This encodes CASSLTGRQPQHF.

This clone was counted a few times. The gene calls are TRBV3-1 (or the pseudogene TRBV3-2) and TRBJ2-7; possibly TRBD1 for D (6 bases). Germline V lookup: CDR1 LGHDT, CDR2 YNNKEL (reference sequence). Trimming shortened V by 1 base and J by 0 bases, and 13 bases separated the two germline ends. This CDR3 comprises 16 residues. The CDR3 here is CASSQVGALDSYEQYV. The CDR3 DNA reads as TGTGCCAGCAGCCAAGTGGGGGCTCTGGACTCCTACGAGCAGTACGTC.

The rearrangement uses TRBV4-3 and TRBJ2-5, with D perhaps TRBD2 (6 bases). This CDR3 is 14 amino acids long. Deletions cut 0 bases from V and 3 bases from J, with 8 bases between. Germline V gene data show CDR1 as LGHNA and CDR2 as YSLEER. This CDR3 is CASSQDREEETQYF. CDR3 DNA sequence: TGCGCCAGCAGCCAAGACAGGGAGGAAGAGACCCAGTACTTC.

This clone was seen just once. This chain joins TRBV4-3 and TRBJ2-3; D may be TRBD2 (6 bases). Trimming shortened V by 0 bases and J by 6 bases, and 13 bases separated the two germline ends. Germline V lookup: CDR1 LGHNA, CDR2 YSLEER. The CDR3 has 15 amino acids. The chain's CDR3 is CASSQDAQAGDTQYF. The CDR3 coding sequence is TGCGCCAGCAGCCAAGATGCGCAGGCGGGGGATACGCAGTATTTT.

The J gene is TRBJ2-5, the V gene TRBV18; D gene uncertain. Per the germline V gene, CDR1 is KGHSH and CDR2 is LQKENI. The CDR3 runs 12 residues. The ends were cut back, 6 bases at V and 5 bases at J, with 10 bases in the middle. The CDR3 DNA is TGTGCCAGCTCTTTAGAGCGCGAGACCCAGTACTTC. Translation gives CASSLERETQYF.

V and J are TRBV19 and TRBJ2-1; no reliable D call. The CDR3 runs to 13 residues. Germline V CDR1 and CDR2: LNHDA, SQIVND (reference sequence). V shed 2 bases and J shed 5 bases, with 7 bases lying between them. The CDR3 loop reads CASSIQANNEQFF. The CDR3 bases are TGTGCCAGTAGTATACAAGCCAACAATGAGCAGTTCTTC.

This chain connects TRBV6-6 to TRBJ2-3; the match to TRBD1 covers 10 bases. The CDR3 is 16 residues long. V was clipped by 5 bases and J by 2 bases; unmatched bases: 7. The germline gives CDR1 MNHNY, CDR2 SVGAGI (reference sequence). CDR3 loop: CASSTGQGLSTDTQYF. The CDR3 DNA follows: TGTGCCAGCAGTACGGGACAGGGGTTATCCACAGATACGCAGTATTTT.

The gene calls are TRBV6-5 and TRBJ2-4, with 9 bases lining up with TRBD1. Germline lookup yields CDR1 MNHEY and CDR2 SVGAGI. The CDR3 has 15 amino acids. V was pared by 0 bases and J by 8 bases, with 5 bases of the junction left unmatched. For the CDR3, the DNA is TGTGCCAGCAGTTACTCGGGACAGGGCATCGACATTCAGTACTTC. Encoded protein: CASSYSGQGIDIQYF.

The V call is TRBV2, the J call TRBJ1-1; 9 nucleotides agree with TRBD1. The CDR3 sequence is 13 residues long. Germline V gene sequence: CDR1 SNHLY, CDR2 FYNNEI. Trimming removed 6 bases from V and 3 bases from J; junction bases left unmatched: 2. In DNA, the CDR3 is TGTGCCAGCAGGTGGGACAGGGACACTGAAGCTTTCTTT. Protein sequence: CASRWDRDTEAFF.

J is TRBJ2-1 and V is TRBV29-1; a weak D match, TRBD2 (5 bases). The length of the CDR3 is 14 residues. Trimming removed 4 bases from V and 4 bases from J, with 14 bases in between. Germline V gene sequence: CDR1 SQVTM, CDR2 ANQGSEA. The CDR3: CSVADSKWYNEQFF. Here the CDR3 DNA reads TGCAGCGTTGCGGACTCTAAATGGTACAATGAGCAGTTCTTC.

The chain combines TRBV6-5 with TRBJ1-2, with TRBD1 matching over 9 bases. The V segment lost 0 bases and the J segment 5 bases; nucleotides outside the gene matches: 4. This CDR3 comprises 15 residues. Germline assignment: CDR1 MNHEY and CDR2 SVGAGI. The chain's CDR3 is CASSYSGQGRYGYTF. The CDR3 DNA follows: TGTGCCAGCAGTTACTCGGGACAGGGAAGGTATGGCTACACCTTC.

The V gene is TRBV5-1, the J gene TRBJ2-3; 8 bases agree with TRBD2. The CDR3 contains 17 residues. Germline CDR1 SGHRS, CDR2 YFSETQ. The trim removed 2 bases at V and 0 bases at J, leaving 8 bases unmatched. CDR3 in amino acids: CASSFVPAGESTDTQYF. CDR3 bases: TGCGCCAGCAGCTTTGTCCCAGCGGGAGAGAGCACAGATACGCAGTATTTT. Full variable domain (missing parts from reference TRBV5-1 and TRBJ2-3): KAGVTQTPRYLIKTRGQQVTLSCSPISGHRSVSWYQQTPGQGLQFLFEYFSETQRNKGNFPGRFSGRQFSNSRSEMNVSTLELGDSALYLCASSFVPAGESTDTQYFGPGTRLTVL.

As to this clone: One end of the junction is discordant with germline, which a read error may explain. V gene TRBV7-7 combines with J gene TRBJ2-5, with D perhaps matching TRBD1 (6 bases). Germline assignment: CDR1 SSHAT and CDR2 FNYEAQ (reference sequence). The CDR3 consists of 14 residues. CDR3 DNA: TGTGCTAGCAGCGTTGGGGGACACGGGGAGACCCAGTACTTC. This gives the protein CASSVGGHGETQYF.